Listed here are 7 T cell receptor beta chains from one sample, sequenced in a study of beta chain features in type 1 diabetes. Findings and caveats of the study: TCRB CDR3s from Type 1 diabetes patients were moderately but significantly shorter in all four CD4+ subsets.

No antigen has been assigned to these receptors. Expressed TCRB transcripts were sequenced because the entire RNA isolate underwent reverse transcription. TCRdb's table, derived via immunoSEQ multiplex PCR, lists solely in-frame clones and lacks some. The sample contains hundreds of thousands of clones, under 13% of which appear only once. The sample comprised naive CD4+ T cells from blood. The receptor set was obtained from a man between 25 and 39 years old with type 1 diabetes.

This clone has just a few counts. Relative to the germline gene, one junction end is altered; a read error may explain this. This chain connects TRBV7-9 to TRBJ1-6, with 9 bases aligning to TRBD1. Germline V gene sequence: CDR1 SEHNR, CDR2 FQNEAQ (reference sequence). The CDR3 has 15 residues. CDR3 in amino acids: CASSLADRGNSPLHF. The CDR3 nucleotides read TGTGCCAGCAGCTTGGCTGACAGGGGGAATTCGCCCCTCCACTTT. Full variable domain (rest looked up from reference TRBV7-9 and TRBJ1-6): DTGVSQNPRHKITKRGQNVTFRCDPISEHNRLYWYRQTLGQGPEFLTYFQNEAQLEKSRLLSDRFSAERPKGSFSTLEIQRTEQGDSAMYLCASSLADRGNSPLHFGNGTRLTVT.

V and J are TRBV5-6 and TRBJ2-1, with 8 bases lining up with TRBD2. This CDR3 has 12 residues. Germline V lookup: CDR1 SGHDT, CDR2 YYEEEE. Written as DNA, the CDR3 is TGTCGAAGCGGGGGTCGCTACAATGAGCAGTTCTTC. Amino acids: CRSGGRYNEQFF.

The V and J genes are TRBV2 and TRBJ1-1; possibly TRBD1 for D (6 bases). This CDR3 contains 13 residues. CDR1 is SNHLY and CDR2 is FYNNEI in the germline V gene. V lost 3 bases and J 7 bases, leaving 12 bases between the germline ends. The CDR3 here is CASSDRGWGEAFF. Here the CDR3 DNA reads TGTGCCAGCAGTGACAGGGGCTGGGGTGAAGCTTTCTTT.

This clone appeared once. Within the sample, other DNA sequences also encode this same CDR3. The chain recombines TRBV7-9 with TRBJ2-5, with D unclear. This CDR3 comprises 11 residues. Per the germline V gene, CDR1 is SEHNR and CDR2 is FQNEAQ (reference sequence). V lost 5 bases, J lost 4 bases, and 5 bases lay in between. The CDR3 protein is CASSPGETQYF. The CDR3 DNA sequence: TGTGCCAGCAGCCCAGGAGAGACCCAGTACTTC.

CDR3 protein: CASSRRGEKLFF. The DNA for the CDR3 is TGTGCCAGCAGCCGCCGGGGGGAAAAACTGTTTTTT. The V call is TRBV6-5, the J call TRBJ1-4; a possible D gene is TRBD1 (5 bases). The CDR3 spans 12 residues. Germline CDR1 and CDR2: MNHEY and SVGAGI. The V gene lost 6 bases and the J gene lost 8 bases, with 10 bases spanning the gap.

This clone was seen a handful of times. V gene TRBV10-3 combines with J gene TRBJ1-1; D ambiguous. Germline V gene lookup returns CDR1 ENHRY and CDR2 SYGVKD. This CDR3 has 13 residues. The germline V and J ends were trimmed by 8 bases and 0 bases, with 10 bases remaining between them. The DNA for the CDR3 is TGTGCCATCCTCTCGTCTCTGAACACTGAAGCTTTCTTT. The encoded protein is CAILSSLNTEAFF.

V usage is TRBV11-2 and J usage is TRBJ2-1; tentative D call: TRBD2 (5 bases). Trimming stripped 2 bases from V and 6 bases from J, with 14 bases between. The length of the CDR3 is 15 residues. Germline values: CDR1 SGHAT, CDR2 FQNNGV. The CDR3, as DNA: TGTGCCAGCAGCTTAAGAGGAATCGAGGGCAATGAGCAGTTCTTC. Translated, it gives CASSLRGIEGNEQFF.